This T cell receptor beta chain was captured by sequencing in a study of prognosis after radiotherapy for stage I lung cancer listed by TCRdb under 2021. The study in broad terms: Roughly 20 stage I NSCLC patients were enrolled in Nanjing, China, between 2018 and January 2019. About five patients had oligometastatic NSCLC after surgical resection of the primary tumor, and more than eleven had newly diagnosed primary stage I lung tumors. All patients were considered medically inoperable, owing to comorbidities in 11 to 13 and refusal of surgery in about seven. The cohort was made up of around 13 men and a handful of women, with a median age of roughly 79 years and an age range of about 53 to 90 years. Eleven to twelve patients had adenocarcinoma and roughly 7 had squamous cell carcinoma as the tumor histology. SBRT was delivered in 3 to 5 fractions with a biologically effective dose of at least 100 Gy, and image-guided IMRT or VMAT was used for delivery. SBRT was not combined with any concurrent therapy in any patient. After SBRT, distant metastases developed in four of the 19 patients at a median of around 7 months, while the remaining 15 patients had no significant progression. This study profiled peripheral blood TCR beta repertoires from stage I NSCLC patients before and after stereotactic body radiotherapy and linked the repertoires to distant failure. A total of 40 or so blood samples from some 19 patients were sequenced, with one sample obtained before and one obtained after SBRT for each patient.

Two rounds of multiplex PCR on genomic DNA were used to amplify the TCR beta CDR3 region. The first PCR round used primers specific to each TRBV and TRBJ gene, with sequences filed in Chinese patent CN105087789A. Universal primers were used in the second round of PCR. The Roche High Pure PCR Template Preparation Kit was used to extract genomic DNA from frozen PBMCs. An Illumina HiSeq 3000 was used to sequence the libraries paired-end with 151 bp reads. As for the original processing: CutAdapt was used to remove raw reads lacking the multiplex PCR primer sequences. PEAR was used to merge high-quality paired reads into contigs. By aligning each contig to reference sequences, MiXCR assigned the TRB V, D and J gene segments to that contig. CDR3 sequences were clustered by base quality and sequence similarity to remove sequencing errors. Diversity was measured as Shannon entropy normalized by the natural log of productive TCR sequence number. One minus Shannon entropy divided by the natural log of the number of unique clonotypes was used as the definition of clonality. The Youden index of ROC curves was used to select progression-free survival cut-offs for repertoire metrics, and analyses were performed in R 3.5.3. TCRdb trimmed the raw reads at Q25, called clones with MiXCR and kept productive beta chains. Each entry is one CDR3 protein sequence, shown with its most common DNA and genes. In this record, the V and J calls reflect TCRdb's handling and not the investigators' own analysis. The sample yields fewer than 40,000 distinct CDR3 sequences; approximately 30% were counted once. The top ten clones comprise 30% to 40% of the sample.

All patients had node-negative disease on CT and PET/CT, and none had a history of other malignancies or had previously received chemotherapy or radiotherapy. Six milliliters of peripheral venous blood were drawn into EDTA tubes at each of two time points. Ficoll-Paque Plus density-gradient centrifugation was used to isolate PBMCs. Samples were stored at -80°C immediately after collection until analysis. As concerns this clonotype: The clone's antigen remains unknown. A far larger clone is one base from this, pointing to a likely read error.

CDR1 MRHNA and CDR2 SNTAGT are derived from the germline V gene. From the cysteine through the phenylalanine, the CDR3 covers 17 amino acids. Only the CDR3 region is kept as DNA, spanning 51 bases read in frame from base 1. At the junction V is shortened by 5 bases and J by 3 bases; bases outside the gene matches: 11. Beyond this particular receptor, the publication reports: A decrease in unique TCR clone counts was observed after SBRT (median about 9,400 before versus more than 6,000 after; Wilcoxon paired P=0.011). No adjustment for multiple comparisons was applied to any of the reported P values. Post-SBRT Shannon entropy and its change from baseline were lower in patients who developed distant metastases; baseline Shannon entropy was not associated with metastases. Differences by metastasis status were reportedly seen in TRBV and TRBJ usage frequencies, involving two V genes at baseline and, after SBRT, several V genes and two J genes. Whether the expanded TCR clones were tumor-specific was not determined. Limitations of the study included a small cohort and short follow-up, and the study findings need independent validation.

The sequence came from a donor aged 50 or older with non-small cell lung cancer. Recombination linked TRBV6-4 to TRBJ1-3, with 9 junctional bases fitting TRBD1. Sequenced here: PBMCs, sampled before or after stereotactic body radiation therapy (not recorded which). The DNA is TGTGCCAGCAGTAAGCCGCGGACAGGGGATAATGGAAACACCATATATTTT. This translates into CASSKPRTGDNGNTIYF.